This TCR beta chain comes out of a study of T cells in Graves' hyperthyroidism and ophthalmopathy. Germline CDR1 SQVTM, CDR2 ANQGSEA. Trimming shortened V by 3 bases and J by 2 bases, and 11 bases separated the two germline ends. This CDR3 has 13 amino acids. This clonotype was observed many times. The CDR3 regions of TCR beta were amplified from RNA transcripts. The HTBI set primed first-round TCR CDR3 RT-PCR. TCRdb recomputed calls from the multiplex PCR reads with MiXCR, one row per CDR3 protein. The table includes fewer than 750,000 distinct CDR3 sequences, 46% detected once. The definition of stable Graves' hyperthyroidism was no ophthalmopathy progression within 18 months.

The sequence derives from a woman aged 18-35 years with Graves' hyperthyroidism. V and J are TRBV29-1 and TRBJ2-7; D is tentatively TRBD1 or TRBD2 (5 bases each). Sequencing was performed on peripheral blood or thyroid tissue (not recorded which). CDR3 protein: CSVEGRVPYEQYF. CDR3 in DNA: TGCAGCGTTGAGGGACGCGTACCCTACGAGCAGTACTTC.